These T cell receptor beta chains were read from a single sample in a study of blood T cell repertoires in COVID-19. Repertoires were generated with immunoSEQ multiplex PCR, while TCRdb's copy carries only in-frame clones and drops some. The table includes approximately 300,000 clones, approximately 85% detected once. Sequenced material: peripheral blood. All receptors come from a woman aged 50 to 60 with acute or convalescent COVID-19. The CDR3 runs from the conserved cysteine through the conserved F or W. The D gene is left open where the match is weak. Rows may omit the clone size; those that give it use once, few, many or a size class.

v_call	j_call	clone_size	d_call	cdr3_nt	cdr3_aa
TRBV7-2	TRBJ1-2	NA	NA	TGTGCCAGCAACTTCGGGGGGGGCTATGGCTACACCTTC	CASNFGGGYGYTF
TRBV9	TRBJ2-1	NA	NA	TGTGCCAGCAGCGTAGCGGTCTCCCGCGCGCAGTTCTTC	CASSVAVSRAQFF
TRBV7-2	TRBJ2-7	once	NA	TGTGCCAGCAGCTTATTCGGGAGCCCTCTTCGCGAGCAGTACTTC	CASSLFGSPLREQYF
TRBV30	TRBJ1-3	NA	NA	TGTGCCTGGAGTATGACCAGGGGAAACACCATATATTTT	CAWSMTRGNTIYF
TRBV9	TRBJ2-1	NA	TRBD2	TGTGCCAGCAGCCAAACACCGGGACTAGCGGGAGTGGAGCAGTTCTTC	CASSQTPGLAGVEQFF
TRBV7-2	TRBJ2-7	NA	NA	TGTGCCAGCAGCTTAACCCCTGGGACTGCTACTTACGAGCAGTACTTC	CASSLTPGTATYEQYF
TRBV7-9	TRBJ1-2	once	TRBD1	TGTGCCAGCAGCTTGACAGGGGAGATCTTAAACTATGGCTACACCTTC	CASSLTGEILNYGYTF
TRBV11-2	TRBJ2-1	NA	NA	TGTGCCAGCAGCTGGTCTAGCAGCCCCTACAATGAGCAGTTCTTC	CASSWSSSPYNEQFF
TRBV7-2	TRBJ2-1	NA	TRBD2	TGTGCCAGCAGCTTTGGTCAACCTGGACTAGCATCCTACAATGAGCAGTTCTTC	CASSFGQPGLASYNEQFF
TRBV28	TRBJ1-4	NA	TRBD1	TGTGCCAGCAGCTTACCATTACGGACAGGGGAGCGGAAACTGTTTTTT	CASSLPLRTGERKLFF
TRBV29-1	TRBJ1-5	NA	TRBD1	TGCAGCGTTGCGCCGGGACAGGCCAATCAGCCCCAGCATTTT	CSVAPGQANQPQHF
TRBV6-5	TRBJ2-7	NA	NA	TGTGCCAGCAGTCGGGACTTTTCCGCCTACGAGCAGTACTTC	CASSRDFSAYEQYF
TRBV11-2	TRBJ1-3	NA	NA	TGTGCCAGCTCGGTCGGTGGAAACACCATATATTTT	CASSVGGNTIYF
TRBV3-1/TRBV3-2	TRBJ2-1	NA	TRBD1	TGTGCCAGCGGGTCTTCCGGGACAGGGTACAATGAGCAGTTCTTC	CASGSSGTGYNEQFF
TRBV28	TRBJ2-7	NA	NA	TGTGCCAGCAGTTCGTACTACGAGCAGTACTTC	CASSSYYEQYF